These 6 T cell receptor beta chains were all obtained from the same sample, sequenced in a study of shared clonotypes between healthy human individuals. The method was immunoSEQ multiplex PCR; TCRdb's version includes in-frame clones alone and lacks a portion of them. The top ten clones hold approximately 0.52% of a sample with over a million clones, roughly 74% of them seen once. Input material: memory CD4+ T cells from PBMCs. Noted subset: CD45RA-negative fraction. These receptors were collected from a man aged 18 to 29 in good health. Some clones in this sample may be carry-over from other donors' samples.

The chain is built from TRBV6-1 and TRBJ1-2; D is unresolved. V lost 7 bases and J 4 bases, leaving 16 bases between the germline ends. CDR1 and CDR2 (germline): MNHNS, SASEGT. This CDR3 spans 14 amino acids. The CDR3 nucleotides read TGTGCCAGCATTTGGGTCGCAAGTCTCTATGGCTACACCTTC. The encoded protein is CASIWVASLYGYTF.

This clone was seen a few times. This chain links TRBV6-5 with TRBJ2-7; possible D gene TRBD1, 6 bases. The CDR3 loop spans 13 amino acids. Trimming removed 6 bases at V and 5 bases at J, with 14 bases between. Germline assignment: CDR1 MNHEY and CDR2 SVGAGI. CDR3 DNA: TGTGCCAGCAGGACGGGACAATTCAACGAGCAGTACTTC. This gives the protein CASRTGQFNEQYF.

The CDR3 nucleotides read TGTGCCAGCAGCGGAAGGCAGTCTAACTATGGCTACACCTTC. Amino acid sequence: CASSGRQSNYGYTF. The V and J genes are TRBV9 and TRBJ1-2, with unresolved D. V lost 3 bases and J lost 0, with 9 bases in between. The germline V gene has CDR1 SGDLS and CDR2 YYNGEE. The CDR3 loop spans 14 amino acids.

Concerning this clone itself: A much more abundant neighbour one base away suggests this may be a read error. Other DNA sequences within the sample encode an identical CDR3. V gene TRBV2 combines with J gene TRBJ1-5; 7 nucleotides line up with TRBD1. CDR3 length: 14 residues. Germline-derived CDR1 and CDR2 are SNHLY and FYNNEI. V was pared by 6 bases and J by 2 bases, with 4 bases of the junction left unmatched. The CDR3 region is CASSGTGGNQPQHF. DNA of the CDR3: TGTGCCAGCAGCGGCACAGGGGGCAATCAGCCCCAGCATTTT.

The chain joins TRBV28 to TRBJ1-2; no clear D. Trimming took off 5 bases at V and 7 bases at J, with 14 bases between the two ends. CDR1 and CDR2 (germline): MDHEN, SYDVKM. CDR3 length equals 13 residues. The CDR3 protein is CASSPPLESGYTF. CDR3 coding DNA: TGTGCCAGCAGTCCCCCCCTAGAGTCTGGCTACACCTTC.

The CDR3 coding sequence is TGTGCCAGCTCTACACAGGGGCCCGCCTCTGGAAACACCATATATTTT. It specifies CASSTQGPASGNTIYF. The chain couples TRBV18 to TRBJ1-3, with 7 bases identical to TRBD1. The ends lost 6 bases at V and 0 bases at J; junction bases unmatched: 8. Germline-derived CDR1 and CDR2 are KGHSH and LQKENI. This CDR3 contains 16 residues.